A single TCR beta chain is shown here with its context. In germline, CDR1 is GTSNPN, CDR2 SVGIG (reference sequence). This CDR3 comprises 11 residues. The V end lost 3 bases, the J end lost 3 bases, and 6 bases lay between the germline ends. This sample stems from a study of blood T cell repertoires in COVID-19. At the level of the study: PBMCs, B-cell-depleted T cells, or T cells were the source of the cDNA or gDNA that made up the material.

TCRdb's copy holds only in-frame clones and misses some; the assay was immunoSEQ multiplex PCR. The sample holds roughly 340,000 clones; around 86% are singletons and the top ten take about 6.9%. The sample taken for sequencing was peripheral blood. This chain connects TRBV30 to TRBJ2-7, with D maybe TRBD1 (5 bases). This TCR came from a woman aged 50 to 65 with COVID-19, enrolled during active disease. CDR3 protein: CAWSDSYEQYF. CDR3 DNA: TGTGCCTGGAGCGACAGCTACGAGCAGTACTTC.